This T cell receptor beta chain was captured in a study of vaccination effects on CD4 cells after COVID-19. Generated by immunoSEQ multiplex PCR, the TCRdb table keeps only in-frame clones and is missing some. The top ten hold roughly 1.6% of the sample, which has approximately 65,000 clones, about 74% seen once. With regard to this clone: Its target is unknown.

Expansion with viral peptide pools was applied to antigen-specific CD4+ T cells by the ViraFEST assay prior to sequencing. Researchers isolated CD4+ T cells once roughly nine days of culture had elapsed. Each participant was given two doses of one vaccine (BNT162b2 or mRNA-1273). This TCR derives from a human donor who received a COVID-19 vaccine. The material sequenced was CD4+ T cells from PBMCs cultured with HCoV-229E spike peptides, taken after COVID-19 vaccination.

In DNA, the CDR3 is TGTGCCAGCAGCCCGACCGGGGGGGCCGGGGCCAACGTCCTGACTTTC. Translation: CASSPTGGAGANVLTF. V gene TRBV9 combines with J gene TRBJ2-6; 8 bases agree with TRBD2. The germline gives CDR1 SGDLS, CDR2 YYNGEE. V lost 4 bases to trimming and J lost 4 bases; unmatched junction nucleotides: 7. The CDR3 covers 16 residues.